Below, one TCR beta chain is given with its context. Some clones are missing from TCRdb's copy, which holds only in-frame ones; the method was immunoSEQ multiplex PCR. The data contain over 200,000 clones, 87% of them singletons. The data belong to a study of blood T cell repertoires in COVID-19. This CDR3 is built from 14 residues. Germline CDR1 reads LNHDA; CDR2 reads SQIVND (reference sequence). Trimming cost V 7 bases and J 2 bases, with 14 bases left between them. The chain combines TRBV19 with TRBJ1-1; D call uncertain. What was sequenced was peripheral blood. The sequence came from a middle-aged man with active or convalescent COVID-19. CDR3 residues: CASNGELGNTEAFF. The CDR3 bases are TGTGCCAGTAATGGGGAGCTGGGAAACACTGAAGCTTTCTTT.